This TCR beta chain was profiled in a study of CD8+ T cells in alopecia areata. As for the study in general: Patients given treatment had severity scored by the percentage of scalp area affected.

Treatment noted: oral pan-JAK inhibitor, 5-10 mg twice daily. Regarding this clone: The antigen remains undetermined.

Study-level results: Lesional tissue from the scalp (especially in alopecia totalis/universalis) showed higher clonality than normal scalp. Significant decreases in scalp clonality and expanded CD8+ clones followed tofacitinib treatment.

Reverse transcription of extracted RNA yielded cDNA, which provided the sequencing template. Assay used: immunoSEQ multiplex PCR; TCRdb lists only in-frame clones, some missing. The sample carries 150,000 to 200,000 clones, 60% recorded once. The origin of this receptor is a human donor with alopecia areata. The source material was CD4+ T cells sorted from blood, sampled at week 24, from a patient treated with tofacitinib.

The CDR3 DNA follows: TGTGCCTGGAGTACAGGTTCCTTTTCATCTATGAACACTGAAGCTTTCTTT. This sequence encodes CAWSTGSFSSMNTEAFF. V gene TRBV30 combines with J gene TRBJ1-1; D perhaps matches TRBD1 (5 bases). Trimming took 2 bases from V and 0 from J, leaving 19 bases between them. Germline V gives CDR1 GTSNPN, CDR2 SVGIG (reference sequence). The CDR3 length is 17 residues.